This T cell receptor beta chain originates from a study of blood T cell repertoires in COVID-19. Study at large: The origin of the acute and convalescent COVID-19 samples was the United States, Italy and Spain. T cells, B-cell-depleted T cells, or PBMCs supplied cDNA or gDNA.

Under the authors' procedure: Estimated nucleated cell counts came from reference gene primer amplification. The repertoire was sequenced with immunoSEQ multiplex PCR; TCRdb's copy has only in-frame clones and lacks some. V, J and clone size are taken as reported in that table, and D and trimming were inferred from the DNA itself. The sample records approximately 30,000 clones, around four fifths being singletons. This CDR3 has 16 amino acids. CDR1 and CDR2 (germline): SEHNR, FQNEAQ (reference sequence). V shed 5 bases, J shed 0 bases, and the junction held 9 bases outside the gene matches. The sequenced sample consisted of peripheral blood. This receptor was identified in a woman aged 55-69 years with acute or convalescent COVID-19. J is TRBJ2-5 and V is TRBV7-9; TRBD1 matches at 7 bases. The CDR3 reads CASSHRDSKHQETQYF. Written as DNA, the CDR3 is TGTGCCAGCAGCCACCGGGACAGTAAGCACCAAGAGACCCAGTACTTC.